This note documents a single TCR beta chain sequence. Its target is unknown. The CDR3 runs 14 residues. Germline V gene data show CDR1 as SGHRS and CDR2 as YFSETQ. Unmatched junction bases numbered 1, after V lost 1 base and J lost 2 bases. The source of the sample is a study of cytomegalovirus exposure and HLA in healthy donors. Assay used: immunoSEQ multiplex PCR; TCRdb lists only in-frame clones, some missing. The profile shows roughly 250,000 clones, around nine tenths of them singletons. Notes on the study in general: In vitro confirmation showed a few CMV-associated chains to be CMV antigen specific.

This TCR was sampled from a man between 18 and 29 years old in good health and CMV-seronegative. The chain is built from TRBV5-1 and TRBJ2-7, with TRBD1 matching over 9 bases. The sequencing sample was made of PBMCs. The CDR3 DNA reads as TGCGCCAGCAGCTTGACAGGGGGCGCCTACGAGCAGTACTTC. This translates into CASSLTGGAYEQYF. Full variable domain (missing parts from reference TRBV5-1 and TRBJ2-7): KAGVTQTPRYLIKTRGQQVTLSCSPISGHRSVSWYQQTPGQGLQFLFEYFSETQRNKGNFPGRFSGRQFSNSRSEMNVSTLELGDSALYLCASSLTGGAYEQYFGPGTRLTVT.